The sequence of this TCR beta chain was determined in a study of blood T cell repertoires in COVID-19. TCRdb's copy holds only in-frame clones and misses some; the assay was immunoSEQ multiplex PCR. The sample has fewer than 500,000 clones; 70% to 90% are singletons. CDR1 is LGHDT and CDR2 is YNNKEL in the germline V gene (reference sequence). V lost 3 bases and J 6 bases, leaving 15 bases between the germline ends. The CDR3 sequence is 15 residues long. The rearrangement joins TRBV3-1 (or the pseudogene TRBV3-2) to TRBJ1-5; D uncertain. The clonotype comes from a woman in her thirties with acute COVID-19. The source material was PBMCs or T cells enriched from blood (not recorded which). The CDR3 DNA reads as TGTGCCAGCAGCCACGGAGGCCGGGAGGGTCAGCCCCAGCATTTT. It translates to CASSHGGREGQPQHF.